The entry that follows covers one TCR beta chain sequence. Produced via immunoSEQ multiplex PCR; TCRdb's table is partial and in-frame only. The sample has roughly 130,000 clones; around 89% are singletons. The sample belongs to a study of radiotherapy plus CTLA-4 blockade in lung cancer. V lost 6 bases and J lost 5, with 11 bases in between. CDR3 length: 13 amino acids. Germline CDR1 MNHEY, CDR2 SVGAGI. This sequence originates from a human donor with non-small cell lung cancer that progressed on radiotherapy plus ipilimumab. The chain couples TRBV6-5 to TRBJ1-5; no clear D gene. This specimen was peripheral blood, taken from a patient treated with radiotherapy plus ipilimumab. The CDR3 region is CASRGSGDQPQHF. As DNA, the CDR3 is TGTGCCAGCAGGGGCAGTGGCGATCAGCCCCAGCATTTT.